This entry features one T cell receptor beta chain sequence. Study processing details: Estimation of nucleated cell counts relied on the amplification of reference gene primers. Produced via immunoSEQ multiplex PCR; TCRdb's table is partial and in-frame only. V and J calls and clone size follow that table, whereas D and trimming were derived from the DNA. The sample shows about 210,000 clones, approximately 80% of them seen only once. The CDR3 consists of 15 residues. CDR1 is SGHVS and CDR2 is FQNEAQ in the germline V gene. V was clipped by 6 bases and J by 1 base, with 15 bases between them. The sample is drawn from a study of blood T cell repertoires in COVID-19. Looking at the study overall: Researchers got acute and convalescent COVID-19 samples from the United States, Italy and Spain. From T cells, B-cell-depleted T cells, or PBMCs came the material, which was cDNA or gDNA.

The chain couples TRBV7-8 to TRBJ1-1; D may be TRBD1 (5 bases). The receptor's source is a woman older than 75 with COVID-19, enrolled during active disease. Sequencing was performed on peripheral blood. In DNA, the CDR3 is TGTGCCAGCAGGAGGGATCGGGGGACGAACACTGAAGCTTTCTTT. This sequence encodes CASRRDRGTNTEAFF.